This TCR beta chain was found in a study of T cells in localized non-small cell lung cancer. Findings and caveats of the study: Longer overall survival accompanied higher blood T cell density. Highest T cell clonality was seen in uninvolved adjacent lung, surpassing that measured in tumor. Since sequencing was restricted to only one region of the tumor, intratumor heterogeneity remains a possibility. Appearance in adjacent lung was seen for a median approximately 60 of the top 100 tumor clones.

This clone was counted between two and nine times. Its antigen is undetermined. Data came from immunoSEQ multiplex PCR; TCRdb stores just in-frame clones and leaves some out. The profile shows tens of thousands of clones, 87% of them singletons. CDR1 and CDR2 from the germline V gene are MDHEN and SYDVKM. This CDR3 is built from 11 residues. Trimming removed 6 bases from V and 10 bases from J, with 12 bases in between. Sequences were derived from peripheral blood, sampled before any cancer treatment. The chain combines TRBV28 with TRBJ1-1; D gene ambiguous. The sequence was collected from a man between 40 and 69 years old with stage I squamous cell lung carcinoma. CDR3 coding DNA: TGTGCCAGCAGCTCAGGAGCGATAGCTTTCTTT. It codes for CASSSGAIAFF.